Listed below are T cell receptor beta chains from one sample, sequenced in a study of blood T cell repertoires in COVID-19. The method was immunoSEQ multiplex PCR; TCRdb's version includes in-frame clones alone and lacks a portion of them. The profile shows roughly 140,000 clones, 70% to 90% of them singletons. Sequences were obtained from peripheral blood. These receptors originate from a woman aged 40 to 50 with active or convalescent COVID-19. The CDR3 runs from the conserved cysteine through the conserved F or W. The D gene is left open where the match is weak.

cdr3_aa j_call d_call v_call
CASSITGGPGYEQYF TRBJ2-7 TRBD1 TRBV5-1
CASSSGLAGETQYF TRBJ2-5 TRBD2 TRBV18
CASSQGLAGGPSETQYF TRBJ2-5 TRBD2 TRBV6-2/TRBV6-3
CASSSTGAVLSYEQYF TRBJ2-7 TRBD1 TRBV28
CASKNLTSSGYTDTQYF TRBJ2-3 TRBD2 TRBV27
CASRTGTGSYEQYF TRBJ2-7 TRBD1 TRBV5-5
CASSQGASAFF TRBJ1-1 TRBD1 TRBV6-2/TRBV6-3
CASQTGGRYGYTF TRBJ1-2 TRBD1 TRBV19
CAWSRRGSVYGYTF TRBJ1-2 . TRBV30
CASSLYPYPGNTEAFF TRBJ1-1 . TRBV27
CASRQGPGYTF TRBJ1-2 TRBD1 TRBV7-2
CASSPPELRTQYF TRBJ2-5 . TRBV18
CASIPLGGDTQYF TRBJ2-3 . TRBV19
CASSSTQAPGNQPQHF TRBJ1-5 . TRBV5-5
CASSFREGIGEQYF TRBJ2-7 TRBD2 TRBV6-5
CASSHHPGLSTNEKLFF TRBJ1-4 . TRBV11-2
CATRGASTDTQYF TRBJ2-3 . TRBV24-1
CASRRDFEAFF TRBJ1-1 . TRBV19
CASSARQADYGYTF TRBJ1-2 . TRBV2
CSVGSGPEQYF TRBJ2-7 . TRBV29-1
CASSRPEAVGEKLFF TRBJ1-4 . TRBV4-2
CASRYFGGADTQYF TRBJ2-3 TRBD2 TRBV5-1
CASGRGGAPYEQYF TRBJ2-7 . TRBV28
CASSISGLWTEAFF TRBJ1-1 . TRBV28
CASSQEQYNYGYTF TRBJ1-2 . TRBV4-3
CARRPGGQPQHF TRBJ1-5 . TRBV5-3
CASRVGTGIGYGYTF TRBJ1-2 TRBD1 TRBV19
CASSPPPIYPGGTNTGELFF TRBJ2-2 TRBD2 TRBV18
CASTLTGALSGANVLTF TRBJ2-6 TRBD1 TRBV19
CASRTGFPSDTQYF TRBJ2-3 TRBD1 TRBV7-2
CASSYADRSYGYTF TRBJ1-2 TRBD1 TRBV6-2/TRBV6-3
CASSSPGQRETQYF TRBJ2-5 TRBD1 TRBV7-9